The clone carrying this TCR beta chain was recorded a few times. What it binds is unknown. This record belongs to a study of T cells in Graves' hyperthyroidism and ophthalmopathy. The germline V and J ends were trimmed by 3 bases and 5 bases, with 14 bases remaining between them. The length of the CDR3 is 14 residues. The germline CDR1 and CDR2 sequences are SGDLS and YYNGEE. Study-level findings and limits: Within blood appeared most thyroid clonotypes that had expanded above 0.001.

Amplification targeted TCR beta CDR3 regions from RNA transcripts. A set of HTBI primers served as the primers for a first-round RT-PCR of the TCR CDR3. In TCRdb, the multiplex PCR reads were re-called with MiXCR into one record per CDR3 protein. The data hold about 640,000 distinct CDR3 sequences, with approximately 15% observed a single time. The V and J genes are TRBV9 and TRBJ1-1, with D possibly TRBD1 on 6 matching bases. The TCR comes from a woman aged 45-65 years with Graves' ophthalmopathy. Material for sequencing was blood. The CDR3 reads CASSANRVGTEAFF. Written as DNA, the CDR3 is TGTGCCAGCAGCGCGAACAGGGTTGGGACTGAAGCTTTCTTT. The full variable domain, completed using reference TRBV9 and TRBJ1-1, is DSGVTQTPKHLITATGQRVTLRCSPRSGDLSVYWYQQSLDQGLQFLIQYYNGEERAKGNILERFSAQQFPDLHSELNLSSLELGDSALYFCASSANRVGTEAFFGQGTRLTVV.